Below, 9 T cell receptor beta chains from the same sample are listed, as sequenced in a study of CD8 T cells in Susac syndrome. With random hexamers, roughly 0.5 to 1 ug RNA was reverse transcribed. Each CDR3 protein gets one entry after TCRdb re-called the immunoSEQ multiplex PCR reads with MiXCR. The repertoire holds fewer than 150,000 distinct CDR3 sequences, with 91% as singletons. The sequenced sample consisted of CD8+ T cells from PBMCs. The receptors stem from a human donor with multiple sclerosis.

The chain links TRBV20-1 to TRBJ2-7, with TRBD2 as a possible D gene (6 bases). This CDR3 region has 13 residues. Germline CDR1 reads DFQATT; CDR2 reads SNEGSKA (reference sequence). The germline V and J ends were trimmed by 3 bases and 1 base, with 10 bases remaining between them. CDR3 sequence: CSARGGGSYEQYF. CDR3 nucleotide sequence: TGCAGTGCTAGGGGGGGAGGATCCTACGAGCAGTACTTC.

The CDR3 loop reads CASSPRDAEAFF. In nucleotides, the CDR3 is TGTGCCAGCAGCCCGAGGGACGCTGAAGCTTTCTTT. This sequence joins TRBV7-9 and TRBJ1-1; TRBD1 might be the D (5 bases). CDR1 is SEHNR and CDR2 is FQNEAQ in the germline V gene (reference sequence). The V end was cut by 5 bases, the J end by 6 bases, with 10 bases between. This CDR3 region has 12 residues.

The chain uses TRBV6-2 or TRBV6-3 and TRBJ2-2; tentative D call: TRBD1 (5 bases). The CDR3 totals 14 residues. Per the germline V gene, CDR1 is MNHEY and CDR2 is SVGEGT. V was trimmed by 2 bases and J by 2 bases, leaving 6 bases between them. The CDR3 protein is CASSYQGNTGELFF. CDR3 coding DNA: TGTGCCAGCAGTTACCAGGGAAACACCGGGGAGCTGTTTTTT.

This clonotype has just one count. V is TRBV4-1 and J is TRBJ2-7; D ambiguous. CDR1 is MGHRA, CDR2 YSYEKL, per germline. CDR3 length: 14 amino acids. Trimming left V 3 bases short and J 5 bases short, with 14 bases between. In DNA, the CDR3 is TGCGCCAGCAGCCACGCCTCGGCTTTCGACGAGCAGTACTTC. Protein product: CASSHASAFDEQYF.

The V gene is TRBV7-6, the J gene TRBJ2-3, with D unresolved. V was trimmed by 5 bases and J by 2 bases, leaving 14 bases between them. CDR1 is SGHVS, CDR2 FNYEAQ, per germline. The CDR3 length is 15 residues. CDR3 loop: CASSPPAVFTDTQYF. Written as DNA, the CDR3 is TGTGCCAGCAGCCCTCCGGCCGTTTTCACAGATACGCAGTATTTT.

This clonotype occurred once. Compared with germline, one end of the junction differs, possibly owing to a read error. The chain combines TRBV9 with TRBJ2-3, with D uncertain. The CDR3 length is 14 residues. Germline V gene lookup returns CDR1 SGDLS and CDR2 YYNGEE. CDR3 sequence (DNA): TGCGCCAGCAGCGCTGAATTAGCCGATGATACGCAGTATTTT. Protein sequence: CASSAELADDTQYF.

The DNA of the CDR3 is TGCGCCAGCAGCCTTGGACAGGGGGGGTTCACTGAAGCTTTCTTT. It is translated as CASSLGQGGFTEAFF. The rearrangement uses TRBV4-3 and TRBJ1-1; 10 bases fit TRBD1. The CDR3 loop spans 15 amino acids. Germline-derived CDR1 and CDR2 are LGHNA and YSLEER. Losses at the gene ends were 4 bases for V and 4 bases for J; bases not matched to a gene: 6.

V is TRBV6-5 and J is TRBJ1-3, with D maybe TRBD1 (5 bases). Germline CDR1 and CDR2: MNHEY and SVGAGI. V was pared by 0 bases and J by 2 bases, with 5 bases between. There are 14 residues in the CDR3. The CDR3 protein is CASSYSGAGNTIYF. DNA of the CDR3: TGTGCCAGCAGTTACTCGGGGGCTGGAAACACCATATATTTT.

This chain joins TRBV7-9 and TRBJ2-5; unclear D gene. Germline-derived CDR1 and CDR2 are SEHNR and FQNEAQ (reference sequence). V lost 5 bases, J lost 4 bases, and 14 bases lay in between. This CDR3 region has 14 residues. The CDR3 region has the DNA TGTGCCAGCAGCACATCGAACTACAGAGAGACCCAGTACTTC. As protein: CASSTSNYRETQYF.